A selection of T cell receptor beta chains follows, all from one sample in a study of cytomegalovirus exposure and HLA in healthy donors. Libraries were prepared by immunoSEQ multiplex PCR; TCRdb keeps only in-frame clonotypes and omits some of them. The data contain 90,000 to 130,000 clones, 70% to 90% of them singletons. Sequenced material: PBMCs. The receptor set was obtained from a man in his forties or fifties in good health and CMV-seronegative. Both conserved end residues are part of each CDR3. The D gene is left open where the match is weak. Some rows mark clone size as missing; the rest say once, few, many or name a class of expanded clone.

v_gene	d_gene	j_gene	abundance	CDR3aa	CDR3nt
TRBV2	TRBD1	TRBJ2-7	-	CASDPRDRRYEQYF	TGTGCCAGCGATCCCCGGGACAGACGCTACGAGCAGTACTTC
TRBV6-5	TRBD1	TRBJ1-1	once	CATNARQGDTEAFF	TGTGCCACCAATGCCAGACAGGGGGACACTGAAGCTTTCTTT
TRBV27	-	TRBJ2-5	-	CASSLGAAGAQYF	TGTGCCAGCAGTTTGGGGGCGGCGGGGGCCCAGTACTTC
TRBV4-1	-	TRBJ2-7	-	CASSQGTGFLYEQYF	TGCGCCAGCAGCCAAGGGACGGGGTTTTTATACGAGCAGTACTTC
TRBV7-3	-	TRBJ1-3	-	CASTLRQGSSGNTIYF	TGTGCCAGCACTCTCAGGCAGGGGTCCTCTGGAAACACCATATATTTT
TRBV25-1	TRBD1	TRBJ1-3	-	CASSVSGGGGNTIYF	TGTGCCAGCAGTGTATCAGGGGGAGGCGGAAACACCATATATTTT
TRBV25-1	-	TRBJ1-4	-	CASSDPTGFDEKLFF	TGTGCCAGCAGTGACCCAACAGGGTTTGATGAAAAACTGTTTTTT
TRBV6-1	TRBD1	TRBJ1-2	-	CASSSRDRANYGYTF	TGTGCCAGCAGTTCCCGGGACAGAGCTAACTATGGCTACACCTTC
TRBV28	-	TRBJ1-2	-	CASSIPGLPNYGYTF	TGTGCCAGCAGTATCCCGGGATTGCCCAACTATGGCTACACCTTC
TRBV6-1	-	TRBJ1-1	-	CASSSSMNTEAFF	TGTGCCAGCAGTTCCAGTATGAACACTGAAGCTTTCTTT
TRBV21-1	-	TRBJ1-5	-	CASSFWRQAPSNQPQHF	TGTGCCAGCAGCTTCTGGCGACAGGCGCCTAGCAATCAGCCCCAGCATTTT
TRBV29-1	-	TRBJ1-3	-	CSVGEKNTIYF	TGCAGCGTTGGCGAGAAAAACACCATATATTTT
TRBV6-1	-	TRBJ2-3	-	CASSVHSGTGTDTQYF	TGTGCCAGCAGTGTTCATTCCGGGACTGGCACAGATACGCAGTATTTT
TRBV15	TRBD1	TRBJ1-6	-	CATSRAGQGSSPLHF	TGTGCCACCAGCAGAGCGGGACAGGGCTCTTCACCCCTCCACTTT
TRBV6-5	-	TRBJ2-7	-	CASIGSSYEQYF	TGTGCCAGCATAGGGAGCTCCTACGAGCAGTACTTC
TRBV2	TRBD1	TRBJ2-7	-	CASGGTGEYEQYF	TGTGCCAGCGGTGGGACAGGGGAGTACGAGCAGTACTTC
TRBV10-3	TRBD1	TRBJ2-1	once	CAIWTGGYNEQFF	TGTGCCATCTGGACAGGGGGTTACAATGAGCAGTTCTTC
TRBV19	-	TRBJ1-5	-	CASRRGGKDNQPQHF	TGTGCCAGCAGAAGGGGAGGGAAGGACAATCAGCCCCAGCATTTT
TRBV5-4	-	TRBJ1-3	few	CASRPFGGAGNTIYF	TGTGCCAGCAGACCATTCGGGGGGGCTGGAAACACCATATATTTT
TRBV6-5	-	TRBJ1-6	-	CASSYRSVSYNSPLHF	TGTGCCAGCAGTTACCGCTCAGTCTCCTATAATTCACCCCTCCACTTT
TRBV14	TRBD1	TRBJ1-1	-	CASSQYLRDRDNTEAFF	TGTGCCAGCAGCCAGTACCTCCGGGACAGGGATAACACTGAAGCTTTCTTT
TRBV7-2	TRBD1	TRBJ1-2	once	CASSLAPIGTGGTGYTF	TGTGCCAGCAGCTTAGCGCCTATAGGGACAGGGGGAACAGGCTACACCTTC
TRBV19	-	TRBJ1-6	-	CASSMPGVSPLHF	TGTGCCAGTAGCATGCCCGGAGTTTCACCCCTCCACTTT
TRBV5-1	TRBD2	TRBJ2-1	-	CASGRGLAGNEQFF	TGCGCCAGCGGCCGCGGGCTAGCGGGGAATGAGCAGTTCTTC
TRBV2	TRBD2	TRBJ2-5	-	CASSVMGQRGEETQYF	TGTGCCAGCAGTGTGATGGGGCAGCGGGGAGAAGAGACCCAGTACTTC
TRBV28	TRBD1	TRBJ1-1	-	CASSRPWGQGGTEAFF	TGTGCCAGCAGCCGCCCTTGGGGACAGGGGGGAACTGAAGCTTTCTTT
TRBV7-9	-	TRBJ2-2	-	CASNNVQGDPGELFF	TGTGCCAGCAATAATGTACAGGGAGATCCCGGGGAGCTGTTTTTT
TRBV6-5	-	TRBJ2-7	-	CASSSLGLTYEQYF	TGTGCCAGCAGCTCGCTCGGACTAACCTACGAGCAGTACTTC
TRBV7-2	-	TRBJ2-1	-	CASSSTGTREQFF	TGTGCCAGCAGCTCTACAGGGACCCGGGAGCAGTTCTTC
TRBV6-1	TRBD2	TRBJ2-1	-	CASRRTSGGNEQFF	TGTGCCAGCAGACGGACTAGCGGGGGGAATGAGCAGTTCTTC
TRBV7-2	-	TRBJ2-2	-	CASRSPGLLTGELFF	TGTGCCAGCAGGAGCCCGGGACTTCTCACCGGGGAGCTGTTTTTT
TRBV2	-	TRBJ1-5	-	CASRAGGSNQPQHF	TGTGCCAGCAGGGCGGGAGGGAGCAATCAGCCCCAGCATTTT
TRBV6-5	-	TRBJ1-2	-	CASSYSERGNHGYTF	TGTGCCAGCAGTTACTCGGAAAGGGGCAATCATGGCTACACCTTC
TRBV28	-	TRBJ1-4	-	CASSSGALEKLFF	TGTGCCAGCAGTTCGGGAGCCCTAGAAAAACTGTTTTTT
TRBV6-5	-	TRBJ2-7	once	CASTVGGSRSYEQYF	TGTGCCAGCACCGTAGGAGGGAGCCGGTCCTACGAGCAGTACTTC
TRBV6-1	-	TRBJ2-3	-	CASSEWTADPSETQYF	TGTGCCAGCAGTGAATGGACTGCCGATCCGAGCGAGACGCAGTATTTT
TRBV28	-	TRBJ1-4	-	CASSSDRGNEKLFF	TGTGCCAGCAGTTCGGACAGAGGTAATGAAAAACTGTTTTTT
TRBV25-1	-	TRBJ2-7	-	CASSEPSKYEQYF	TGTGCCAGCAGTGAACCGAGCAAATACGAGCAGTACTTC
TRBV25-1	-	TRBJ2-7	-	CASSEFQGLSEQYF	TGTGCCAGCAGTGAATTTCAGGGTCTAAGTGAGCAGTACTTC
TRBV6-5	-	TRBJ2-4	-	CASSLDRIKNIQYF	TGTGCCAGCAGCCTCGACAGGATCAAAAACATTCAGTACTTC
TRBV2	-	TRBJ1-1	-	CASRTANTEAFF	TGTGCCAGCAGAACAGCGAACACTGAAGCTTTCTTT
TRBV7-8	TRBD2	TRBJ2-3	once	CASGAGGDTQYF	TGTGCCAGCGGGGCGGGGGGAGATACGCAGTATTTT
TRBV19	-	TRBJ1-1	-	CASKLSMNTEAFF	TGTGCCAGTAAATTGAGCATGAACACTGAAGCTTTCTTT
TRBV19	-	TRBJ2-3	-	CASSIPRAGTDTQYF	TGTGCCAGTAGTATCCCACGTGCAGGCACAGATACGCAGTATTTT
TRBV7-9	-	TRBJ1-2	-	CASSLSGGALGYTF	TGTGCCAGCAGCTTATCCGGGGGGGCGCTCGGCTACACCTTC
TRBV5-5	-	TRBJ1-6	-	CASSLFALSTSPLHF	TGTGCCAGCAGCTTGTTTGCCCTAAGCACCTCACCCCTCCACTTT
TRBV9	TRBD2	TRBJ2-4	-	CASSPSGGAKNIQYF	TGTGCCAGCAGCCCGAGCGGGGGCGCCAAAAACATTCAGTACTTC
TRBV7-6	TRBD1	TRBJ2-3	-	CASSNRQGATDTQYF	TGTGCCAGCAGCAACCGACAGGGAGCCACAGATACGCAGTATTTT
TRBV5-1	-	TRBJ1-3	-	CASSLTGEPGNTIYF	TGCGCCAGCAGTTTGACTGGGGAGCCTGGAAACACCATATATTTT
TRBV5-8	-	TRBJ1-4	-	CASSLGTATNEKLFF	TGTGCCAGCAGCTTGGGGACAGCTACTAATGAAAAACTGTTTTTT
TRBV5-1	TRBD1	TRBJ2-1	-	CASSLGSRDRGLNEQFF	TGCGCCAGCAGCTTGGGCTCCCGGGACAGGGGATTAAATGAGCAGTTCTTC
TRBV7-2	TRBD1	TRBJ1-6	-	CASSFGQGNNSPLHF	TGTGCCAGCAGCTTCGGACAGGGCAATAATTCACCCCTCCACTTT
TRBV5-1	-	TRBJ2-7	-	CASRSDIFSSYEQYF	TGCGCCAGCAGATCGGACATTTTCAGCTCCTACGAGCAGTACTTC
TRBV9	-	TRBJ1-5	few	CASSVGDTNQPQHF	TGTGCCAGCAGCGTAGGGGACACCAATCAGCCCCAGCATTTT
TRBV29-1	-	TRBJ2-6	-	CSVLPTGTGANVLTF	TGCAGCGTCCTACCGACAGGTACTGGGGCCAACGTCCTGACTTTC